This T cell receptor (beta chain) emerged from a study of PD-L1 blockade in urothelial cancer listed by TCRdb under 2017. Turning to the overall study: Therapy was started in the mid-2010s for all patients, and atezolizumab 1,200 mg was administered intravenously every 3 weeks. About 90% of the roughly 30 patients were identified as males with urothelial cancer of bladder origin, and a prior smoking history was reported by 18 of 29 patients. Patients had an ECOG performance status of 0 or 1 and had received between 0 and 3 prior chemotherapy regimens. Blood samples were analyzed 3 weeks after the start of treatment (second dose) and 6 weeks after the start of treatment. Blood samples yielded a median of around 150,000 T cells and around 83,000 unique TCRs, with median clonality roughly 0.085. The study, an exploratory multi-omic analysis, examined somatic, immune and clinical correlates of response to PD-L1 blockade with atezolizumab in urothelial cancer. Pretreatment tumor samples, along with matched peripheral blood serially collected before and after atezolizumab treatment, were subjected to TCR sequencing. Durable clinical benefit was defined as a progression-free survival longer than 6 months, and TCR features were additionally tested against progression-free survival and overall survival. In the same patients who had TCR sequencing, pretreatment tumors also underwent whole exome sequencing and RNA sequencing. About 10 patients achieved durable clinical benefit and 15 to 20 did not. Pretreatment blood TCR-seq was available for fewer than 30 patients, at least one posttreatment blood collection was obtained for 25 or so patients, and tumor TCR-seq was available for 25 or so patients.

Each PCR received spiked-in synthetic TCR analog templates so that absolute template abundance could be estimated from read counts. The immunoSEQ assay was used to amplify TCRbeta CDR3 regions from genomic DNA with bias-controlled V and J gene primers. Rearranged TCRbeta segments were sequenced at approximately 20X coverage. In the authors' own workflow: Sequencing errors were corrected by clustering, and CDR3s were annotated against IMGT so that V, D and J genes could be assigned. Downstream analyses used only productive TCRbeta rearrangements and left out out-of-frame or stop-codon sequences. Clonality was calculated as one minus the Shannon entropy normalized by the log of the number of unique productive sequences. Clones differing between time points or between blood and tumor were identified by Fisher's exact test with Benjamini-Hochberg correction at adjusted p below 0.01. Not all clones reach the TCRdb copy of this immuneACCESS table, which keeps in-frame sequences only. Checked studies attribute under half of the gap to unresolved V genes and leave the rest unexplained. D and trimming were read from the DNA, whereas the V and J calls and clone size are those reported in that table. Present in this sample are 30,000 or so clones, roughly nine tenths of which were seen just once. Roughly 8% of the sample belongs to the ten largest clones.

As for this clone: What antigen it recognizes has not been identified. No clone much larger than this one lies a single base away; base qualities are absent.

Overall results and qualifications from the work: Among patients with durable benefit, tumor-associated TCR clones showed greater expansion in peripheral blood 3 weeks after treatment started (n ≈ 21, p = 0.022). Improved progression-free and overall survival was found to be associated with pretreatment peripheral blood TCR clonality below the median. Because the sample size was small (n of about 30) and many exploratory analyses were performed, the results are intended to be hypothesis-generating.

Inclusive of the bounding cysteine and phenylalanine, the CDR3 is 15 residues long. Solely the CDR3 DNA is kept, with 45 bases framed from the first base. CDR1 PRHDT and CDR2 FYEKMQ are derived from the germline V gene (reference sequence). Trimming removed 5 bases from V and 1 base from J, leaving 14 bases between the germline ends. The meaning of the sample's time point label: peripheral blood 6 weeks after treatment start. A cohort of 25 to 30 patients with locally advanced or metastatic urothelial carcinoma, treated at Memorial Sloan Kettering on a trial protocol, was included. Peripheral blood mononuclear cells were collected pretreatment and during treatment, with between 1 and 8 total time points obtained per patient. The Qiagen DNeasy Blood extraction kit was used to purify genomic DNA from total PBMCs and from tumor samples. Collected pretreatment and during treatment, PBMCs were isolated and stored as previously described.

Material: PBMCs, obtained around atezolizumab (anti-PD-L1) treatment. The receptor was derived from an elderly man with urothelial cancer. The chain is encoded by TRBV13 joined to TRBJ2-5, with TRBD2 perhaps the D gene, on 6 matching bases. The CDR3 in this case is CASSQTGGAQETQYF. The nucleotide sequence is TGTGCCAGCAGCCAAACGGGCGGGGCCCAAGAGACCCAGTACTTC.